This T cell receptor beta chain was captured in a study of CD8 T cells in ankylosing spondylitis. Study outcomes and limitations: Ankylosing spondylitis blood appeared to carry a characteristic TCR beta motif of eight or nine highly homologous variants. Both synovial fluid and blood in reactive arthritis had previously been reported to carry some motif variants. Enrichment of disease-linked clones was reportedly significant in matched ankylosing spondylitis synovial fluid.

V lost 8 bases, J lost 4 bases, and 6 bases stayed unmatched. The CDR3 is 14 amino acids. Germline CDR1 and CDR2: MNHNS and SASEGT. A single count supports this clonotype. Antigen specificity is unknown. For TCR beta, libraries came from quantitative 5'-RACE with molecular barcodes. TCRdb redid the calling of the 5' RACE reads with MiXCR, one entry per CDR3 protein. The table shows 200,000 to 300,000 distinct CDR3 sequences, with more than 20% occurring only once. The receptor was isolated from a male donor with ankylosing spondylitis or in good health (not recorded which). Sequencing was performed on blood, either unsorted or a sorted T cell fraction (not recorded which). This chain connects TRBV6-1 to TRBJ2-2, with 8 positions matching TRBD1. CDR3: CASRTGRRTGELFF. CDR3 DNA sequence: TGTGCCAGCCGGACAGGGCGACGCACCGGGGAGCTGTTTTTT.